One sample yielded the 18 T cell receptor beta chains listed below, sequenced in a study of blood T cells in healthy people across ages. The second PCR ran roughly 7 to 12 cycles with a sample-barcoded 5' primer and J-beta primers. TCRdb re-analysed the 5' RACE reads in MiXCR, keeping a single row per CDR3 protein. The table shows some 760,000 distinct CDR3 sequences, with roughly 25% occurring only once. These data also formed part of another study, on T cells of mothers and their children.

The sequenced material came from blood. The receptors derive from a boy between 10 and 17 years old in good health.

This sequence joins TRBV3-1 and TRBJ1-6, with unresolved D. The V end lost 7 bases, the J end lost 0 bases, and 10 bases lay between the germline ends. Germline CDR1 and CDR2: LGHDT and YNNKEL (reference sequence). CDR3 size: 15 residues. CDR3 bases: TGTGCCAGCACCCTCTGGAGCTCCTATAATTCACCCCTCCACTTT. It translates to CASTLWSSYNSPLHF.

V is TRBV6-5 and J is TRBJ2-1; no reliable D call. The better agreement between TRBJ2-5 and the DNA end casts doubt on the J call. This CDR3 is 14 amino acids long. Germline V gene sequence: CDR1 MNHEY, CDR2 SVGAGI. The CDR3 coding sequence is TGTGCCAGCAGCGCCCGAAGGGCGAAAGAGACCCAGTACTTC. Protein sequence: CASSARRAKETQYF.

The J gene is TRBJ2-5, the V gene TRBV29-1; 8 bases map to TRBD2. The CDR3 runs 15 residues. Germline V gives CDR1 SQVTM, CDR2 ANQGSEA. The V gene end was trimmed by 2 bases and the J gene end by 2 bases; junction bases not matched to a gene: 7. This CDR3 reads CSVEPRLAGQETQYF. Here the CDR3 DNA reads TGCAGCGTTGAACCTCGGTTAGCGGGACAAGAGACCCAGTACTTC. Together with reference TRBV29-1 and TRBJ2-5, the CDR3 gives the full variable domain: SAVISQKPSRDICQRGTSLTIQCQVDSQVTMMFWYRQQPGQSLTLIATANQGSEATYESGFVIDKFPISRPNLTFSTLTVSNMSPEDSSIYLCSVEPRLAGQETQYFGPGTRLLVL.

At least ten counts were recorded for this clonotype. V is TRBV28 and J is TRBJ1-4; D not certain. The V end lost 4 bases, the J end lost 5 bases, and 11 bases lay between the germline ends. The germline CDR1 and CDR2 sequences are MDHEN and SYDVKM. The CDR3 totals 14 residues. CDR3 coding DNA: TGTGCCAGCAGTTCCCTGAGTCTCAATGAAAAACTGTTTTTT. This encodes CASSSLSLNEKLFF. The variable domain in full, with the rest retrieved from reference TRBV28 and TRBJ1-4, is DVKVTQSSRYLVKRTGEKVFLECVQDMDHENMFWYRQDPGLGLRLIYFSYDVKMKEKGDIPEGYSVSREKKERFSLILESASTNQTSMYLCASSSLSLNEKLFFGSGTQLSVL.

The rearrangement uses TRBV28 and TRBJ2-5; 8 bases fit TRBD2. J gave up 2 bases and V 6 bases, and 11 bases lay outside the gene matches. Germline V lookup: CDR1 MDHEN, CDR2 SYDVKM. The CDR3 is made up of 16 amino acids. The CDR3 spells CASRAGGRLGQETQYF. The CDR3, as DNA: TGTGCCAGCAGAGCTGGCGGGAGGTTAGGTCAAGAGACCCAGTACTTC.

This sequence joins TRBV29-1 and TRBJ2-5, with D unclear. The germline gives CDR1 SQVTM, CDR2 ANQGSEA. CDR3 length equals 13 residues. V shed 4 bases and J shed 1 base, with 10 bases lying between them. The CDR3 is CSVVGRFQETQYF. DNA for the CDR3: TGCAGCGTTGTAGGCAGGTTCCAAGAGACCCAGTACTTC.

The rearrangement uses TRBV5-4 and TRBJ2-5; 8 bases agree with TRBD1. The CDR3 runs to 16 residues. Germline V gene data show CDR1 as SGHNT and CDR2 as YYREEE (reference sequence). V lost 4 bases and J lost 3; bases outside the gene matches: 11. CDR3 protein: CASSKRQGRAEETQYF. The DNA of the CDR3 is TGTGCCAGCAGCAAAAGACAGGGGCGCGCGGAAGAGACCCAGTACTTC.

This clonotype was counted between two and nine times. The rearrangement joins TRBV20-1 to TRBJ1-1; TRBD1 is a possible D gene (6 bases). The CDR3 loop spans 16 amino acids. Looked up from germline, CDR1 is DFQATT and CDR2 is SNEGSKA (reference sequence). Between the trimmed V and J ends, which lost 3 bases and 1 base, there was a span of 18 bases. The CDR3 DNA reads TGCAGTGCTAGGGGGGCAGGGGCCCTCAGGAACACTGAAGCTTTCTTT. It encodes CSARGAGALRNTEAFF.

This clonotype was counted a few times. V gene TRBV7-2 combines with J gene TRBJ2-6; 7 positions match TRBD2. CDR1 SGHTA and CDR2 FQGNSA come from the germline V gene. This CDR3 is 17 amino acids long. After removal of 5 bases from V and 4 bases from J, the junction contained 11 bases not matched to a gene. CDR3 nucleotide sequence: TGTGCCAGCAGCGGCTGGCGGGAGCTCTCCGGGGCCAACGTCCTGACTTTC. It specifies CASSGWRELSGANVLTF. Variable domain in full (rest from reference TRBV7-2 and TRBJ2-6): GAGVSQSPSNKVTEKGKDVELRCDPISGHTALYWYRQSLGQGLEFLIYFQGNSAPDKSGLPSDRFSAERTGGSVSTLTIQRTQQEDSAVYLCASSGWRELSGANVLTFGAGSRLTVL.

This clonotype has only a few counts. The chain employs TRBV11-2 and TRBJ2-6; D is possibly TRBD2 (5 bases). Trimming stripped 2 bases from V and 0 bases from J, with 8 bases between. This CDR3 contains 16 residues. Germline V gene data show CDR1 as SGHAT and CDR2 as FQNNGV. The CDR3 is CASSLLEASGANVLTF. The CDR3 DNA reads as TGTGCCAGCAGCTTATTGGAGGCCTCTGGGGCCAACGTCCTGACTTTC.

The CDR3 DNA is TGTGCCAGCAGTTTGCACCGGGACAGGGGGTCAAATGAGCAGTTCTTC. This sequence encodes CASSLHRDRGSNEQFF. The chain uses TRBV12-3 or TRBV12-4 and TRBJ2-1; the match to TRBD1 covers 11 bases. Unmatched junction bases numbered 8, after V lost 3 bases and J lost 7 bases. The CDR3 is 16 amino acids.

This chain connects TRBV5-1 to TRBJ2-2; 11 bases are a match to TRBD2. Losses at the gene ends were 0 bases for V and 4 bases for J; bases not matched to a gene: 5. CDR1 is SGHRS and CDR2 is YFSETQ in the germline V gene. The CDR3 loop spans 17 amino acids. DNA of the CDR3: TGCGCCAGCAGCTTGGTATTCGGGACTAGCGGCACCGGGGAGCTGTTTTTT. Amino acids: CASSLVFGTSGTGELFF.

The chain recombines TRBV14 with TRBJ1-2; no reliable D call. Germline-derived CDR1 and CDR2 are SGHDN and FVKESK. This CDR3 is built from 14 residues. V was shortened by 1 base and J by 5 bases, with 11 bases between the two germline ends. CDR3 sequence reads: CASSQVVAPYGYTF. The CDR3 region has the DNA TGTGCCAGCAGCCAAGTGGTAGCACCTTATGGCTACACCTTC.

This clonotype turned up a few times. The rearrangement joins TRBV6-2 or TRBV6-3 to TRBJ2-1, with 12 bases aligning to TRBD2. The junction had 6 bases not matched to a gene; V was cut back by 7 bases and J by 2 bases. This CDR3 is 16 amino acids long. Per the germline V gene, CDR1 is MNHEY and CDR2 is SVGEGT. The CDR3 nucleotides are TGTGCCAGCACCATTACTAGCGGGGGGACCTACAATGAGCAGTTCTTC. It yields the protein CASTITSGGTYNEQFF.

The sample holds a few counts of this clonotype. This sequence joins TRBV4-2 and TRBJ2-2; D unresolved. The CDR3 covers 13 residues. Deletions cut 4 bases from V and 6 bases from J, with 9 bases between. Germline CDR1 is LGHNA and CDR2 is YNFKEQ. CDR3 loop: CASSLTVSGELFF. For the CDR3, the DNA is TGTGCCAGCAGCCTAACGGTCTCCGGGGAGCTGTTTTTT.

This clonotype was picked up a small number of times. This sequence joins TRBV14 and TRBJ2-5, with D perhaps TRBD1 or TRBD2 (5 bases each). Trimming took off 1 base at V and 2 bases at J, with 14 bases between the two ends. Germline V gene data show CDR1 as SGHDN and CDR2 as FVKESK. CDR3 length: 16 residues. The CDR3 nucleotides are TGTGCCAGCAGCCAAGGGTGGGACGGAACACAAGAGACCCAGTACTTC. Translating it yields CASSQGWDGTQETQYF.

This clonotype was detected a few times. The chain is built from TRBV7-2 and TRBJ2-3; perhaps TRBD2 as D (5 bases). This CDR3 is built from 15 residues. The germline V gene has CDR1 SGHTA and CDR2 FQGNSA. V was trimmed by 1 base and J by 3 bases, leaving 11 bases between them. The CDR3 loop reads CASSLVGRGTDTQYF. In nucleotides, the CDR3 is TGTGCCAGCAGCTTAGTGGGGAGAGGGACAGATACGCAGTATTTT.

The V gene is TRBV3-1, the J gene TRBJ2-5, with TRBD2 matching 9 bases. Per the germline V gene, CDR1 is LGHDT and CDR2 is YNNKEL (reference sequence). The V gene end was trimmed by 2 bases and the J gene end by 6 bases; junction bases not matched to a gene: 16. This CDR3 region has 18 residues. As DNA, the CDR3 is TGTGCCAGCAGCCAACCTCAGGTGGCTAGCGGGAAAAGGAAGACCCAGTACTTC. This codes for CASSQPQVASGKRKTQYF.